This T cell receptor (beta chain) was sequenced for a study of human T cells and chemical hapten exposure. Study-level information: Mainly, slight library volume differences in the pool made TCR yields vary.

A remark on this clonotype: One end of the junction fails to match germline, which may point to a read error.

TCRdb ran MiXCR on the RACE reads and lists one entry per CDR3 protein. The sample includes approximately 60,000 distinct CDR3 sequences, approximately 11% of them seen just once. Time point denoted: pre-sensitization, week 0. The sample's treatment: therapeutic diphenylcyclopropenone sensitization with weekly scalp DPC. The CDR3 spans 14 residues. CDR1 and CDR2 (germline): SGHAT, FQNNGV. The chain carries TRBV11-2 and TRBJ2-7; tentatively, D is TRBD2 (5 bases). The sample here was whole blood, taken in connection with sensitization to the hapten diphenylcyclopropenone (DPC). This clonotype was obtained from a woman aged 40-49 years with alopecia areata. Some clones in this sample may be carry-over from other donors' samples. CDR3: CASSRSGLSYERYF. CDR3 coding DNA: TGTGCCAGCAGTCGGTCAGGACTCTCCTACGAGCGGTACTTC.